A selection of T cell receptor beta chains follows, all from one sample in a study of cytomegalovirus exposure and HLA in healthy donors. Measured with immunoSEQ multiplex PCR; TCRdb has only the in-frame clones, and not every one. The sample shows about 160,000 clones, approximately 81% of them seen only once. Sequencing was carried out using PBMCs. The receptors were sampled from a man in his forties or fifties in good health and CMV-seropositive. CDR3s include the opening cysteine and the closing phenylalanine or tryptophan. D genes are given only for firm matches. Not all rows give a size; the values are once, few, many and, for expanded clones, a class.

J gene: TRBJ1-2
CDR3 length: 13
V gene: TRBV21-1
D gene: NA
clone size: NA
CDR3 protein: CASSKDTNYGYTF
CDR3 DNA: TGTGCCAGCAGCAAAGACACTAACTATGGCTACACCTTC

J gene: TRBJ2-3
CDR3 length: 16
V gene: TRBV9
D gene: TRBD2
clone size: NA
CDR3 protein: CASSGPTNPGGDTQYF
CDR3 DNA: TGTGCCAGCAGCGGGCCGACTAACCCGGGAGGAGATACGCAGTATTTT

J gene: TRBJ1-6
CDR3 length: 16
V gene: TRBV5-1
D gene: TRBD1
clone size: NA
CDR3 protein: CASSRSGTGENSPLHF
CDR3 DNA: TGCGCCAGCAGCCGCTCCGGGACAGGGGAAAATTCACCCCTCCACTTT

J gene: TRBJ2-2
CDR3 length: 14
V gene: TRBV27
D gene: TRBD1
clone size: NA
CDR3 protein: CASSMGQGTGELFF
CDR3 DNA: TGTGCCAGCAGTATGGGACAGGGGACCGGGGAGCTGTTTTTT

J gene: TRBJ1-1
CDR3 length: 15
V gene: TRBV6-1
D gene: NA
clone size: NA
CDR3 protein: CASSEVRQGNTEAFF
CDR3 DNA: TGTGCCAGCAGTGAAGTAAGGCAGGGGAACACTGAAGCTTTCTTT

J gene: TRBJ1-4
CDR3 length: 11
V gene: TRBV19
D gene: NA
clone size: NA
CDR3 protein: CASSMGEKLFF
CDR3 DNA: TGTGCCAGTAGTATGGGCGAAAAACTGTTTTTT

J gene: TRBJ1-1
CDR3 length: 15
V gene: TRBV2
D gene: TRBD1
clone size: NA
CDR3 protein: CASRQFQGAYTEAFF
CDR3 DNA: TGTGCCAGCAGACAATTTCAGGGGGCGTATACTGAAGCTTTCTTT

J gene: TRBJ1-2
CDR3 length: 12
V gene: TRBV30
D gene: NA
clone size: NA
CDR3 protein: CAWRRQGWGYTF
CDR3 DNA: TGTGCCTGGAGGAGGCAGGGTTGGGGCTACACCTTC

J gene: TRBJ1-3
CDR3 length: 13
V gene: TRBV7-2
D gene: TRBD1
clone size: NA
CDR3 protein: CASSTDRRNTIYF
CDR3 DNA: TGTGCCAGCAGCACGGACAGGAGGAACACCATATATTTT

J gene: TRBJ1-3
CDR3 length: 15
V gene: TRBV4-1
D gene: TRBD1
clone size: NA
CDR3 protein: CASSQPTGRGNTIYF
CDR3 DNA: TGCGCCAGCAGCCAACCGACAGGGAGAGGAAACACCATATATTTT

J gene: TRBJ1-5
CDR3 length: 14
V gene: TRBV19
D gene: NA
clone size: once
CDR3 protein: CASADRGGNQPQHF
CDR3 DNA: TGTGCCAGTGCCGACCGGGGGGGCAATCAGCCCCAGCATTTT

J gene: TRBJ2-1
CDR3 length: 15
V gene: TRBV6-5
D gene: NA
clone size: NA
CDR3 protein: CASLSYGPGFNEQFF
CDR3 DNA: TGTGCCAGCCTTAGTTATGGTCCAGGCTTCAATGAGCAGTTCTTC

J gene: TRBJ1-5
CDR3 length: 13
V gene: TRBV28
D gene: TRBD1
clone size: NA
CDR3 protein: CASIQGAGQPQHF
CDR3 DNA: TGTGCCAGTATTCAGGGGGCCGGGCAGCCCCAGCATTTT

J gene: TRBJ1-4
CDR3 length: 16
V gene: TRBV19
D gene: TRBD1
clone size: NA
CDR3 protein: CASSRVEGGFNEKLFF
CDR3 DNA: TGTGCCAGTAGTAGGGTTGAAGGGGGCTTTAATGAAAAACTGTTTTTT

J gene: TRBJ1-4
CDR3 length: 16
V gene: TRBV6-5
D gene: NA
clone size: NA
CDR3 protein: CASSYSGGGTNEKLFF
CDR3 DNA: TGTGCCAGCAGTTACTCAGGCGGGGGGACTAATGAAAAACTGTTTTTT

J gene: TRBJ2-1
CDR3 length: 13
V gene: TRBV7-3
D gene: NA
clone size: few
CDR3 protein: CASSFSENNEQFF
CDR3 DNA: TGTGCCAGCAGCTTTAGCGAAAACAATGAGCAGTTCTTC

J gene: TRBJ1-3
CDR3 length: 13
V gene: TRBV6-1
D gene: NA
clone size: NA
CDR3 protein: CASLQESGNTIYF
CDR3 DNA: TGTGCCAGTTTACAGGAGTCTGGAAACACCATATATTTT

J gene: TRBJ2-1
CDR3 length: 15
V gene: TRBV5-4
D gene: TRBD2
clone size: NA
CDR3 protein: CASTPGRGSGNEQFF
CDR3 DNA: TGTGCCAGCACCCCTGGGCGCGGGAGCGGGAATGAGCAGTTCTTC

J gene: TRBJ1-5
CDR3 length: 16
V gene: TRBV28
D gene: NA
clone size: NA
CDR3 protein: CASSATGMASNQPQHF
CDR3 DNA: TGTGCCAGCAGTGCCACGGGGATGGCCAGCAATCAGCCCCAGCATTTT

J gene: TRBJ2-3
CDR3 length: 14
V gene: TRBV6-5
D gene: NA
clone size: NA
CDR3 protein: CASSPGQSTDTQYF
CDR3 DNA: TGTGCCAGCAGCCCCGGACAGTCCACAGATACGCAGTATTTT

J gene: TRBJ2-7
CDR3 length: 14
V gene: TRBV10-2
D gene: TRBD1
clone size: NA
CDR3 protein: CASSERDRVREQYF
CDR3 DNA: TGCGCCAGCAGTGAGAGGGACAGGGTGAGAGAGCAGTACTTC

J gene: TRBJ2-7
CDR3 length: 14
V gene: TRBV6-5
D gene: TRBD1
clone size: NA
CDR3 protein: CASNPWTGAAEQYF
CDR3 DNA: TGTGCCAGCAACCCGTGGACAGGGGCCGCCGAGCAGTACTTC

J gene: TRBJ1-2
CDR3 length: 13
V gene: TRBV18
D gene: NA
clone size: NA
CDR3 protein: CASSGALNYGYTF
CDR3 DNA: TGTGCCAGCTCTGGGGCCCTAAACTATGGCTACACCTTC

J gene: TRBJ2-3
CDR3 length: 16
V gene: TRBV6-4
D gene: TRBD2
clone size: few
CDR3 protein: CASSDHSGSGPDTQYF
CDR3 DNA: TGTGCCAGCAGTGACCATAGCGGGAGTGGACCAGATACGCAGTATTTT

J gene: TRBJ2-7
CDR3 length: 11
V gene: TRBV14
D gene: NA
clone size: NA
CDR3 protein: CASRQGYEQYF
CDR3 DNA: TGTGCCAGTAGGCAGGGCTACGAGCAGTACTTC

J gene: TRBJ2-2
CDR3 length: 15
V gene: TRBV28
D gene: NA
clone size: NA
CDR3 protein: CASSLWGTGTGELFF
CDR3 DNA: TGTGCCAGCAGTTTATGGGGGACTGGGACCGGGGAGCTGTTTTTT

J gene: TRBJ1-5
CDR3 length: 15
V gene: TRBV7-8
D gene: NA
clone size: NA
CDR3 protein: CASSLNRQDNQPQHF
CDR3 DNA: TGTGCCAGCAGCTTAAACAGGCAGGACAATCAGCCCCAGCATTTT

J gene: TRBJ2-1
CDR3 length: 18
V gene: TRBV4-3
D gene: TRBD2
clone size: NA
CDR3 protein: CASSQEVSGRFPYNEQFF
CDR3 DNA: TGCGCCAGCAGCCAAGAAGTTAGCGGGAGGTTCCCCTACAATGAGCAGTTCTTC

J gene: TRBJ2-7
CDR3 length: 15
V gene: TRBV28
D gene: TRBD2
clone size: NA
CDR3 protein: CASSPTGGRPPEQYF
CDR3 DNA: TGTGCCAGCAGCCCCACGGGCGGGAGGCCCCCCGAGCAGTACTTC

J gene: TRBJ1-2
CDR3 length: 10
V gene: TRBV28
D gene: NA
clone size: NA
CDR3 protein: CASLNYGYTF
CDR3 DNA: TGTGCCAGTCTTAACTATGGCTACACCTTC

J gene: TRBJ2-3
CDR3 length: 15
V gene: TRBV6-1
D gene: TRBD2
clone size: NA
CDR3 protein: CASRRGGVSTDTQYF
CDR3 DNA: TGTGCCAGCAGACGGGGGGGGGTTAGCACAGATACGCAGTATTTT

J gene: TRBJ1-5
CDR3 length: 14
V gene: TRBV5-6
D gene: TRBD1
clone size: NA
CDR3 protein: CASSLGGGGQPQHF
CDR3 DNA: TGTGCCAGCAGCTTGGGAGGGGGCGGTCAGCCCCAGCATTTT

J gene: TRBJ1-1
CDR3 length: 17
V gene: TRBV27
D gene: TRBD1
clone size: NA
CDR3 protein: CASSPWTGGLGGTEAFF
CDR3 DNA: TGTGCCAGCAGTCCTTGGACAGGGGGCTTGGGAGGCACTGAAGCTTTCTTT

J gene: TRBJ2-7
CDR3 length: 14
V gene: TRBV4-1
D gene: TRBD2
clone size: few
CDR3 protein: CASSSLAGAYEQYF
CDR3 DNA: TGCGCCAGCAGCTCTTTAGCGGGCGCCTACGAGCAGTACTTC

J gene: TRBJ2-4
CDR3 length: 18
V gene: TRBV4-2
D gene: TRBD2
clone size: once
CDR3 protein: CASSQVPGLAGAGNIQYF
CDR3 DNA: TGTGCCAGCAGCCAAGTACCGGGACTAGCGGGGGCCGGAAACATTCAGTACTTC

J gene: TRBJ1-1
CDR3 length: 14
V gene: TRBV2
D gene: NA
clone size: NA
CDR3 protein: CASSVGRPATEAFF
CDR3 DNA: TGTGCCAGCAGTGTGGGCAGGCCCGCCACTGAAGCTTTCTTT

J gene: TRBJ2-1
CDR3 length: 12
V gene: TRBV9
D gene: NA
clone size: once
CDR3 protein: CASGPGLNEQFF
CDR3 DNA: TGTGCCAGCGGCCCAGGTCTCAATGAGCAGTTCTTC

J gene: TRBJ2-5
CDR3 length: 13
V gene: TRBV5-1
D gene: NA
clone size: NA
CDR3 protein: CASSWGQGETQYF
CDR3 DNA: TGCGCCAGCAGCTGGGGACAAGGAGAGACCCAGTACTTC

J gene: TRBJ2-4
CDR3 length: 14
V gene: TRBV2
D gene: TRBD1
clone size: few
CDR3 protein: CASSRGLAKNIQYF
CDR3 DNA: TGTGCCAGCAGCAGGGGGCTAGCCAAAAACATTCAGTACTTC

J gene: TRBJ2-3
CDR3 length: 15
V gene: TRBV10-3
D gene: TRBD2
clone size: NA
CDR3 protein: CAISSDSGGEDTQYF
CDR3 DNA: TGTGCCATCAGTTCAGATAGCGGGGGGGAAGATACGCAGTATTTT

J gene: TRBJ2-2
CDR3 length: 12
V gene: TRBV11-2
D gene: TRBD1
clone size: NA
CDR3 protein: CASNQGAGELFF
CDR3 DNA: TGTGCCAGCAACCAGGGGGCCGGGGAGCTGTTTTTT

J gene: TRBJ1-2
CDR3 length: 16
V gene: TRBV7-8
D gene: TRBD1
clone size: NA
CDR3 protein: CASSLDRGPANYGYTF
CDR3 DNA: TGTGCCAGCAGCTTAGACAGGGGCCCAGCTAACTATGGCTACACCTTC

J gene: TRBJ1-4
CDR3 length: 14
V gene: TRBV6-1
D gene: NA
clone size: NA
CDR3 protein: CASSEGTADEKLFF
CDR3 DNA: TGTGCCAGCAGTGAAGGGACAGCGGATGAAAAACTGTTTTTT

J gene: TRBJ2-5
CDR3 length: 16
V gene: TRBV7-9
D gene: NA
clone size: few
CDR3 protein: CSSSSSGTRRAETQYF
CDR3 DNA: TGTTCCAGCAGCTCCTCCGGGACACGCAGGGCAGAGACCCAGTACTTC

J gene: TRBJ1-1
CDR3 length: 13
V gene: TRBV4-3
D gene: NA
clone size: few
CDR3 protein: CASSQDWEGEAFF
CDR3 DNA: TGCGCCAGCAGCCAAGATTGGGAGGGGGAAGCTTTCTTT

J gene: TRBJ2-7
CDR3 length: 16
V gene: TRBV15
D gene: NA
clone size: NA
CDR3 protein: CATSRDVTQGSYEQYF
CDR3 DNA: TGTGCCACCAGCAGAGATGTAACTCAGGGGTCCTACGAGCAGTACTTC

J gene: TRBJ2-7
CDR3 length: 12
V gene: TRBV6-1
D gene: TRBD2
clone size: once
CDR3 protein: CASSSPGGEQYF
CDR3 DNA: TGTGCCAGCAGTTCTCCGGGAGGCGAGCAGTACTTC

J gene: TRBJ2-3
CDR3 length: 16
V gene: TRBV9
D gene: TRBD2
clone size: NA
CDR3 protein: CASSGTSLRTTDTQYF
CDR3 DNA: TGTGCCAGCAGCGGGACTAGCCTCAGGACCACAGATACGCAGTATTTT

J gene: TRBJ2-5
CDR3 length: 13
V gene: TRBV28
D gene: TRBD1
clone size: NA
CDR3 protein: CASSSTGMETQYF
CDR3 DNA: TGTGCCAGCAGCTCGACAGGGATGGAGACCCAGTACTTC

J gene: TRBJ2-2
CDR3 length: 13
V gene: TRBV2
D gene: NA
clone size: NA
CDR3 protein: CASTLTAGGELFF
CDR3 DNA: TGTGCCAGCACCCTGACCGCGGGCGGGGAGCTGTTTTTT

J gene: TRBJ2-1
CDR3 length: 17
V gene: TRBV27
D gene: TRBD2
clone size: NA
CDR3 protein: CASRPLAGVSSYNEQFF
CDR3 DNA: TGTGCCAGCAGACCTTTAGCGGGGGTGAGCTCCTACAATGAGCAGTTCTTC

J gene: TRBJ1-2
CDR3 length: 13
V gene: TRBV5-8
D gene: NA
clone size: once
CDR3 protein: CASSNRTVYGYTF
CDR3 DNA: TGTGCCAGCAGCAATCGGACAGTCTATGGCTACACCTTC

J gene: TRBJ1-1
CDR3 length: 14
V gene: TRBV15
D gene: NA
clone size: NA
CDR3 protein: CATLSPHGGTEAFF
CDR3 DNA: TGTGCCACCCTCTCCCCACACGGGGGCACTGAAGCTTTCTTT

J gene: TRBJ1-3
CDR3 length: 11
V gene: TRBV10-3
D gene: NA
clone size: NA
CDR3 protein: CAINGDSGIYF
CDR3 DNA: TGTGCCATCAACGGAGACAGTGGCATATATTTT

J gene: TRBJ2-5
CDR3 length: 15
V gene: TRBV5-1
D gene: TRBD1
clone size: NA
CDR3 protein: CASSPRGTAGETQYF
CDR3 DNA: TGCGCCAGCAGTCCAAGGGGGACAGCCGGAGAGACCCAGTACTTC

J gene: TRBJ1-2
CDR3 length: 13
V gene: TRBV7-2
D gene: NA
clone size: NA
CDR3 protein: CASSLSGGYGYTF
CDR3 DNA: TGTGCCAGCAGCTTAAGCGGGGGCTATGGCTACACCTTC

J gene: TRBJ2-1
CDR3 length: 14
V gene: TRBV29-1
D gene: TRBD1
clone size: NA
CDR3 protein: CSVDRGSEANEQFF
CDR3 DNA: TGCAGCGTTGACAGGGGGTCCGAGGCCAATGAGCAGTTCTTC

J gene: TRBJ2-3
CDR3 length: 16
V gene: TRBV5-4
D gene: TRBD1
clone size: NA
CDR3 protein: CASSFQGAYSTDTQYF
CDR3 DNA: TGTGCCAGCAGCTTCCAGGGGGCTTACAGTACAGATACGCAGTATTTT

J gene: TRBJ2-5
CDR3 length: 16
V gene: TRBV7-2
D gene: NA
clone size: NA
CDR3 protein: CASSFAGRLTTETQYF
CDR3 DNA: TGTGCCAGCAGCTTTGCGGGGCGGCTGACCACAGAGACCCAGTACTTC

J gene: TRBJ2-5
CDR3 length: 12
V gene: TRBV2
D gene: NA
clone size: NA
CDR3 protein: CASSEEGETQYF
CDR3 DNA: TGTGCCAGCAGTGAGGAGGGAGAGACCCAGTACTTC